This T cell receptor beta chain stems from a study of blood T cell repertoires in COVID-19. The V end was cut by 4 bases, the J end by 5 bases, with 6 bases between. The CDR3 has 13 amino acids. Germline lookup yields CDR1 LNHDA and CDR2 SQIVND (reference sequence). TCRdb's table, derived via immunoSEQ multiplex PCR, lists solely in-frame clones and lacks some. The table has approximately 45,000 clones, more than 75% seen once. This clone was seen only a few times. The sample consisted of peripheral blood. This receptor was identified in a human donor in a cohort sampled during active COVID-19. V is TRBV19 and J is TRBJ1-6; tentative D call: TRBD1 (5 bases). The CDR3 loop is CASSNRNNSPLHF. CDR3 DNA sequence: TGTGCCAGTAGTAACAGGAATAATTCACCCCTCCACTTT.